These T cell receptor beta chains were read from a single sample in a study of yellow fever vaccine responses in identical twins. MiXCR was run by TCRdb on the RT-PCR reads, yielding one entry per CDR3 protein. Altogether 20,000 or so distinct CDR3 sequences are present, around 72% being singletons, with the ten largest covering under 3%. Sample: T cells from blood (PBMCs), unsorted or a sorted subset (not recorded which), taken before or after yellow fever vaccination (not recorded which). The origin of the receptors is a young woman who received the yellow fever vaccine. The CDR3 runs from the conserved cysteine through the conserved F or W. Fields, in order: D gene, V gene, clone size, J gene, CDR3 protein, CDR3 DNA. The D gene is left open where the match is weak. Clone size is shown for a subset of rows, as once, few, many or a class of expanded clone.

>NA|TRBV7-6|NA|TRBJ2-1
CASSTGLLNEQFF
TGTGCCAGCAGCACGGGACTCCTCAATGAGCAGTTCTTC
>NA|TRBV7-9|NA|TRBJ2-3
CASSSDQYTQYF
TGTGCCAGCAGCTCCGATCAGTATACGCAGTATTTT
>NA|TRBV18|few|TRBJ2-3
CASSRRAEGTDTLYF
TGTGCCAGCTCACGAAGAGCGGAGGGTACAGATACCCTGTATTTT
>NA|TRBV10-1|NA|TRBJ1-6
CASRRDRSSPLHF
TGCGCCAGCAGACGCGACAGGAGTTCACCCCTCCACTTT
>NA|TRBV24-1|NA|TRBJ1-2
CATSDFRENYGYTF
TGTGCCACCAGTGACTTCAGGGAAAACTATGGCTACACCTTC
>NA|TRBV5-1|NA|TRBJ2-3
CASSLLIGTDTQYF
TGCGCCAGCAGCTTGCTTATAGGCACAGATACGCAGTATTTT
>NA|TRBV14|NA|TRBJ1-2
CASSQQGGNYGYTF
TGTGCCAGCAGCCAACAGGGCGGGAACTATGGCTACACCTTC
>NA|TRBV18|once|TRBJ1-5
CASSPGNNQPQHF
TGTGCCAGCTCACCAGGGAACAATCAGCCCCAGCATTTT
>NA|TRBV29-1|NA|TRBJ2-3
CSVEDNYTQYF
TGCAGCGTTGAAGATAATTATACGCAGTATTTT
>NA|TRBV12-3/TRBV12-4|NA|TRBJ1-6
CASNRGEGSPLHF
TGTGCCAGCAACCGAGGGGAGGGATCACCCCTCCACTTT
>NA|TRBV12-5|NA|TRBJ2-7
CASGLTIYEQYF
TGTGCTAGTGGTTTGACCATCTACGAGCAGTACTTC
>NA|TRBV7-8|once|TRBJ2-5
CASSSRLTQETQYF
TGTGCCAGCAGCTCTCGACTCACCCAAGAGACCCAGTACTTC
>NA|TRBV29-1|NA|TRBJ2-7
CSVADRVGGEQYF
TGCAGCGTCGCCGACAGGGTTGGGGGGGAGCAGTACTTC
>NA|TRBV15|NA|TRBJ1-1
CATSGSGLEHTEAFF
TGTGCCACCAGCGGCTCAGGGCTGGAGCACACTGAAGCTTTCTTT
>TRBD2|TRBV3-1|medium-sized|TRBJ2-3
CASKTSGATDTQYF
TGTGCCAGCAAAACTAGCGGGGCCACAGATACGCAGTATTTT
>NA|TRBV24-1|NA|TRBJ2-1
CATSYRGSSYNEQFF
TGTGCCACCAGTTATCGGGGTTCCTCCTACAATGAGCAGTTCTTC
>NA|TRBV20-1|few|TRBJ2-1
CSATRQGESEQFF
TGCAGTGCTACCAGGCAGGGAGAGAGTGAGCAGTTCTTC
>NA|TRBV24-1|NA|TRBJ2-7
CATSVSGYEQYF
TGTGCCACCAGTGTGTCAGGTTACGAGCAGTACTTC
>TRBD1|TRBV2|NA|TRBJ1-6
CASTPGQGRHSPLHF
TGTGCCAGCACCCCGGGACAGGGTCGGCATTCACCCCTCCACTTT
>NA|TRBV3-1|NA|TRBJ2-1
CASSQEPNEQFF
TGTGCCAGCAGCCAAGAGCCCAATGAGCAGTTCTTC
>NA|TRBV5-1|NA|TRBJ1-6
CASSLEGTVNSPLHF
TGCGCCAGCAGCTTGGAAGGGACGGTGAATTCACCCCTCCACTTT
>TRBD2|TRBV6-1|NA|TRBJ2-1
CASSLLAGEGVEQFF
TGTGCCAGCAGCCTACTAGCGGGAGAGGGGGTGGAGCAGTTCTTC
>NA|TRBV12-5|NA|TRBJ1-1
CASGPTGNTEAFF
TGTGCTAGTGGTCCGACAGGGAACACTGAAGCTTTCTTT
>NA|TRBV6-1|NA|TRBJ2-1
CASSRRLGDYNEQFF
TGTGCCAGCAGTCGACGTCTGGGGGATTACAATGAGCAGTTCTTC
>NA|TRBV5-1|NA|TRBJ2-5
CASSLAGTTGVETQYF
TGCGCCAGCAGCTTGGCCGGGACGACTGGCGTGGAGACCCAGTACTTC
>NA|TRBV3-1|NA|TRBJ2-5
CASSQVNRDQETQYF
TGTGCCAGCAGCCAAGTAAACAGGGACCAAGAGACCCAGTACTTC
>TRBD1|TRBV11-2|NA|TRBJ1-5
CASGTTGAALSQHF
TGTGCCAGCGGTACGACAGGGGCCGCTCTGTCCCAGCATTTT
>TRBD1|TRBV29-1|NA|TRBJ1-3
CSGGTGAGNTIYF
TGCAGCGGAGGTACAGGGGCCGGAAACACCATATATTTT
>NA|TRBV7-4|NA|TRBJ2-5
CASSFTENQETQYF
TGTGCCAGCAGCTTCACAGAGAACCAAGAGACCCAGTACTTC
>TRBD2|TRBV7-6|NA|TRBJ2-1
CASSYSVGGSYNEQFF
TGTGCCAGCAGTTATAGCGTGGGGGGGTCCTACAATGAGCAGTTCTTC
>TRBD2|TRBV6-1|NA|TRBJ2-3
CASSLTSVVSDTQYF
TGTGCCAGCAGTCTGACTAGCGTCGTCTCAGATACGCAGTATTTT
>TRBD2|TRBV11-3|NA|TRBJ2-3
CASSFQSGSGDTQYF
TGTGCCAGCAGCTTTCAAAGCGGGAGTGGAGATACGCAGTATTTT
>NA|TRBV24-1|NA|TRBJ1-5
CATSDVGGGGQPQHF
TGTGCCACCAGTGATGTCGGCGGGGGCGGACAGCCCCAGCATTTT
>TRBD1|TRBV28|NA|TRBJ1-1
CASSWDSRNTEAFF
TGTGCCAGCAGTTGGGACAGTCGGAACACTGAAGCTTTCTTT
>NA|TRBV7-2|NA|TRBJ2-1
CASSLAWAAYNEQFF
TGTGCCAGCAGCTTAGCGTGGGCCGCATACAATGAGCAGTTCTTC
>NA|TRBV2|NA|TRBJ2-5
CARSGEMSETQYF
TGTGCCAGAAGTGGGGAAATGTCTGAGACCCAGTACTTC
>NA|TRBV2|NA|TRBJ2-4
CASSEEGHGNIQYF
TGTGCCAGCAGCGAAGAGGGACACGGGAACATTCAGTACTTC
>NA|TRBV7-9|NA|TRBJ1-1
CASSFPQRRNTEAFF
TGTGCCAGCAGCTTTCCCCAAAGGCGGAACACTGAAGCTTTCTTT
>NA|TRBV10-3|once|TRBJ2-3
CAISGAGGESTDTQYF
TGTGCCATCAGTGGAGCGGGTGGGGAGAGCACAGATACGCAGTATTTT
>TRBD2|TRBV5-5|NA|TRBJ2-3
CASSPRLAGGPLADTQYF
TGTGCCAGCAGCCCCCGACTAGCGGGGGGGCCTTTGGCAGATACGCAGTATTTT
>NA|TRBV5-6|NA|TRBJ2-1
CASSLGSLGDEQFF
TGTGCCAGCAGCTTGGGGTCACTTGGAGATGAGCAGTTCTTC